Shown below are 5 T cell receptor beta chains from a single sample sequenced in a study of post-analysis software for immune sequencing data (dated by TCRdb to the mid-2010s). No antigen has been identified for these receptors. Library method: PCR. Sequencing relied on an Illumina HiSeq 2500. To reduce PCR and sequencing biases, unique molecular identifiers were incorporated into the TCR beta cDNA libraries. TCRdb passed the public sequencing reads through fastp at Q25 and MiXCR, retaining productive beta sequences. A single entry per CDR3 protein holds the most common genes and DNA from its merged rows. The sample includes about 680,000 distinct CDR3 sequences, with approximately 59% observed a single time. The ten biggest clones cover around 11% of the sample. What the study reported, not specific to this receptor: Significantly higher frequencies in patients than in controls were found for roughly 5 TRBV segments, including TRBV5-6, TRBV5-1 and TRBV20-1.

The material sequenced was blood. The origin of the receptors is a girl aged 2-10 years with multiple sclerosis.

This chain connects TRBV20-1 to TRBJ1-6; no firm D call. The CDR3 spans 14 residues. The V end lost 6 bases, the J end lost 9 bases, and 18 bases lay between the germline ends. Per germline, CDR1 DFQATT and CDR2 SNEGSKA (reference sequence). Here the CDR3 reads CSATAVAGSSPLHF. CDR3 coding DNA: TGCAGTGCAACGGCCGTCGCGGGTAGTTCACCCCTCCACTTT.

The V and J genes are TRBV11-2 and TRBJ2-7; 14 bases fit TRBD2. V was clipped by 2 bases and J by 2 bases; unmatched bases: 8. This CDR3 is 18 amino acids long. In germline, CDR1 is SGHAT, CDR2 FQNNGV. The CDR3 nucleotides read TGTGCCAGCAGCTTAACCACCAGACTAGCGGGAGGGCCCTACGAGCAGTACTTC. Translation gives CASSLTTRLAGGPYEQYF.

This clonotype was recorded a few times. The J gene is TRBJ1-1, the V gene TRBV20-1; TRBD1 aligns across 10 bases. Germline lookup yields CDR1 DFQATT and CDR2 SNEGSKA (reference sequence). The V segment lost 6 bases and the J segment 3 bases; nucleotides outside the gene matches: 10. The CDR3 totals 15 residues. The CDR3 spells CSATPGQGGYTEAFF. The DNA for the CDR3 is TGCAGTGCCACTCCAGGACAGGGGGGGTACACTGAAGCTTTCTTT.

The table lists this clonotype with a few counts. The chain joins TRBV5-5 to TRBJ2-5; possible D gene TRBD2, 6 bases. The germline gives CDR1 SGHKS, CDR2 YYEKEE (reference sequence). The CDR3 covers 16 residues. V lost 0 bases and J lost 1, with 13 bases in between. CDR3 DNA sequence: TGTGCCAGCAGCTTGGGGAGGGCAGGCGCCCAAGAGACCCAGTACTTC. Translated, it gives CASSLGRAGAQETQYF.

The chain combines TRBV25-1 with TRBJ2-3, with D perhaps TRBD1 (6 bases). Germline V gene lookup returns CDR1 MGHDK and CDR2 SYGVNS. V was trimmed by 2 bases and J by 4 bases, leaving 13 bases between them. This CDR3 contains 15 residues. The CDR3 loop reads CASSEPDRLPDTQYF. The CDR3 nucleotides read TGTGCCAGCAGTGAACCGGACAGACTACCAGATACGCAGTATTTT.